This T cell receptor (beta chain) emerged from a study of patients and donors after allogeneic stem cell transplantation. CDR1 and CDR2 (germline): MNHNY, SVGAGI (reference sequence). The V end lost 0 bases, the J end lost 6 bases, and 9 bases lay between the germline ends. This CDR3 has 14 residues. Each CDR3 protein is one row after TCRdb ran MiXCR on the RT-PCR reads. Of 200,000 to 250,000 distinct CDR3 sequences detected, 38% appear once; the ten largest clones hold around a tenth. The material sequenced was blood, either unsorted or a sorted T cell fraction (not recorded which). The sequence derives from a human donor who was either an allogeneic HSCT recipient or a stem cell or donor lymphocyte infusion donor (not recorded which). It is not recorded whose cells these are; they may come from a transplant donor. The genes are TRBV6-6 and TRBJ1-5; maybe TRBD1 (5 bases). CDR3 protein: CASSYSRGVQPQHF. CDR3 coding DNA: TGTGCCAGCAGTTACTCGAGAGGGGTTCAGCCCCAGCATTTT.